A selection of T cell receptor beta chains follows, all from one sample in a study of prognosis after radiotherapy for stage I lung cancer. MiXCR, applied by TCRdb to the multiplex PCR reads, yields one record per CDR3 protein. Of 30,000 to 40,000 distinct CDR3 sequences listed, 25% to 40% are singletons. The sequences come from PBMCs, collected before or after stereotactic body radiation therapy (not recorded which). The receptors here all came from a donor at least 50 years old with non-small cell lung cancer. The CDR3 runs from the conserved cysteine through the conserved F or W. D genes are given only for firm matches. Clone size is shown for a subset of rows, as once, few, many or a class of expanded clone.

d_gene: NA
j_gene: TRBJ2-7
abundance: many
v_gene: TRBV6-2/TRBV6-3
CDR3aa: CASSYRSAEQYF
CDR3nt: TGTGCCAGCAGTTATAGGTCGGCGGAGCAGTACTTC

d_gene: NA
j_gene: TRBJ2-2
abundance: many
v_gene: TRBV9
CDR3aa: CASSGGSLLSALNTGELFF
CDR3nt: TGTGCCAGCAGCGGAGGAAGTCTCCTCTCGGCCTTGAACACCGGGGAGCTGTTTTTT

d_gene: TRBD1
j_gene: TRBJ2-1
abundance: many
v_gene: TRBV24-1
CDR3aa: CATSEDRDNEQFF
CDR3nt: TGTGCCACCAGTGAAGACAGGGACAATGAGCAGTTCTTC

d_gene: NA
j_gene: TRBJ1-1
abundance: many
v_gene: TRBV3-1
CDR3aa: CASSQGSGGTAFF
CDR3nt: TGTGCCAGCAGCCAAGGCAGCGGGGGTACAGCTTTCTTT

d_gene: NA
j_gene: TRBJ2-3
abundance: NA
v_gene: TRBV6-1
CDR3aa: CASRNGVINTDTQYF
CDR3nt: TGTGCCAGCCGCAATGGGGTGATAAACACAGATACGCAGTATTTT

d_gene: TRBD1
j_gene: TRBJ2-3
abundance: many
v_gene: TRBV20-1
CDR3aa: CSLKGNRGHNTDTQYF
CDR3nt: TGCAGTCTAAAGGGGAACAGGGGGCACAACACAGATACGCAGTATTTT

d_gene: NA
j_gene: TRBJ2-6
abundance: NA
v_gene: TRBV25-1
CDR3aa: CASTSSGANVLTF
CDR3nt: TGTGCCAGTACCTCATCTGGGGCCAACGTCCTGACTTTC

d_gene: TRBD1
j_gene: TRBJ1-1
abundance: many
v_gene: TRBV6-1
CDR3aa: CASSQKTGGHTEAFF
CDR3nt: TGTGCCAGCAGTCAAAAGACAGGGGGGCACACTGAAGCTTTCTTT

d_gene: NA
j_gene: TRBJ1-3
abundance: NA
v_gene: TRBV6-2/TRBV6-3
CDR3aa: CASTNSGNTIYF
CDR3nt: TGTGCCAGCACCAATTCGGGAAACACCATATATTTT

d_gene: NA
j_gene: TRBJ1-2
abundance: NA
v_gene: TRBV20-1
CDR3aa: CSATAGEGHYGYTF
CDR3nt: TGCAGTGCCACGGCAGGGGAAGGGCACTATGGCTACACCTTC